These 13 T cell receptor beta chains share one sample of origin, sequenced in a study of blood T cells in healthy people across ages. Next came a second PCR, run for roughly 6 to 11 cycles, which used a sample-barcoded 5' primer along with a J-beta primer mix. TCRdb re-called the 5' RACE reads with MiXCR, one entry per CDR3 protein. The repertoire holds some 700,000 distinct CDR3 sequences, with roughly 45% as singletons. The sequenced material came from blood. These receptors were collected from a woman aged 55-69 years in good health.

This clonotype was picked up one time. This rearrangement joins TRBV9 to TRBJ2-7, with D maybe TRBD1 (6 bases). CDR3 length: 14 residues. Trimming removed 0 bases at V and 6 bases at J, with 13 bases between. Germline CDR1 is SGDLS and CDR2 is YYNGEE. The CDR3 loop reads CASSVGGPLGEQYF. The CDR3 DNA sequence: TGTGCCAGCAGCGTAGGGGGGCCTCTTGGCGAGCAGTACTTC.

This chain joins TRBV14 and TRBJ2-7, with D possibly being TRBD1 (5 bases). The CDR3 sequence is 15 residues long. Trimming cost V 6 bases and J 3 bases, with 18 bases left between them. CDR1 is SGHDN, CDR2 FVKESK, per germline. CDR3 sequence: CASSPRQNLLYEQYF. The DNA for the CDR3 is TGTGCCAGCAGTCCCCGACAGAACCTACTCTACGAGCAGTACTTC.

This chain joins TRBV29-1 and TRBJ2-5; 9 nucleotides line up with TRBD1. The germline V gene has CDR1 SQVTM and CDR2 ANQGSEA. This CDR3 is 13 amino acids long. Germline trimming cut 7 bases from V and 11 bases from J; bases unmatched to any gene: 14. The CDR3 reads CSALGSRDREQYF. The CDR3 bases are TGCAGCGCCCTCGGGAGCCGGGACAGGGAGCAGTACTTC.

This clonotype was observed a handful of times. J is TRBJ2-4 and V is TRBV9; 7 bases line up with TRBD2. The J call is uncertain, as TRBJ2-7 better fits the DNA end. The CDR3 length is 13 residues. In germline, CDR1 is SGDLS, CDR2 YYNGEE. The DNA for the CDR3 is TGTGCCAGCAGCGTAGGCGCGGGGGACGAGCAGTACTTC. The encoded protein is CASSVGAGDEQYF.

To note about this clonotype: One end of the junction is discordant with germline, which a read error may explain. This chain joins TRBV7-2 and TRBJ2-1, with 9 bases matching TRBD1. The CDR3 covers 15 residues. CDR1 and CDR2 (germline): SGHTA, FQGNSA. As DNA, the CDR3 is TGTGCCAGCAGCTTAGGGACAGGGGCATACAAAGAGCAGTTCTTC. It translates to CASSLGTGAYKEQFF.

This clonotype was seen a few times. The junction differs from germline at one of its ends, possibly a read error. V and J are TRBV11-3 and TRBJ2-4; weak D call: TRBD1 (6 bases). The J call may be incorrect, as the DNA end agrees better with TRBJ2-7. Germline lookup yields CDR1 SGHNT and CDR2 YENEEA. CDR3 length: 14 amino acids. The CDR3 bases are TGTGCCAGCAGCTTAGAACAGGGCTCCCACGAGCAGTACTTC. This gives the protein CASSLEQGSHEQYF.

The chain couples TRBV7-7 to TRBJ2-1; D perhaps matches TRBD2 (5 bases). The CDR3 sequence is 13 residues long. Trimming took off 2 bases at V and 9 bases at J, with 11 bases between the two ends. CDR1 SSHAT and CDR2 FNYEAQ come from the germline V gene (reference sequence). DNA of the CDR3: TGTGCCAGCAGCTTACGTCTGGGGAGTGAGCAGTTCTTC. Amino acid sequence: CASSLRLGSEQFF.

This clonotype has ten or more counts. V gene TRBV10-3 combines with J gene TRBJ2-7, with 8 bases fitting TRBD1. CDR1 is ENHRY, CDR2 SYGVKD, per germline. This CDR3 is 14 amino acids long. With 6 bases clipped from V and 2 bases from J, the junction kept 6 bases outside the gene matches. CDR3 sequence: CAISGQGVTYEQYF. The CDR3 DNA follows: TGTGCCATCAGCGGACAGGGAGTTACCTACGAGCAGTACTTC.

The J gene is TRBJ1-2, the V gene TRBV30; 7 nucleotides agree with TRBD1. Germline CDR1 reads GTSNPN; CDR2 reads SVGIG (reference sequence). Trimming at V came to 3 bases and at J to 8 bases, leaving 3 bases not matched to a gene. CDR3 size: 11 residues. The CDR3 DNA reads as TGTGCCTGGAGAGAGGGGGCGGGCTACACCTTC. Translation: CAWREGAGYTF.

The V gene is TRBV12-3 or TRBV12-4, the J gene TRBJ1-5; D is undetermined. This CDR3 has 13 amino acids. V gave up 3 bases and J gave up 7 bases, with 10 bases separating them. The CDR3 nucleotides are TGTGCCAGCAGTTTCGGGGAGGGACAGCCCCAGCATTTT. Protein sequence: CASSFGEGQPQHF.

The genes are TRBV12-3 or TRBV12-4 and TRBJ2-5; TRBD2 aligns across 13 bases. The V and J ends lost 6 bases and 11 bases, in that order; junction bases with no gene match: 12. This CDR3 comprises 15 residues. The CDR3 loop is CASRRTSGGYNEQYF. DNA of the CDR3: TGTGCCAGCAGAAGGACTAGCGGGGGTTACAATGAGCAGTACTTC.

This chain connects TRBV25-1 to TRBJ1-1; perhaps TRBD1 as D (6 bases). The CDR3 extends over 13 amino acids. The germline V gene encodes CDR1 MGHDK and CDR2 SYGVNS. V shed 7 bases and J shed 1 base, with 10 bases lying between them. The CDR3 bases are TGTGCCAGCAAAGGACAGAAGAACACTGAAGCTTTCTTT. Translating it yields CASKGQKNTEAFF.

V is TRBV2 and J is TRBJ1-4, with D perhaps TRBD1 (6 bases). Germline-derived CDR1 and CDR2 are SNHLY and FYNNEI. Trimming left V 6 bases short and J 4 bases short, with 15 bases between. The CDR3 has 15 amino acids. CDR3 DNA sequence: TGTGCCAGCAGCGACCTTGGACAGATTAATGAAAAACTGTTTTTT. As protein: CASSDLGQINEKLFF.